Here is one T cell receptor (beta chain) with its context. The antigen remains unidentified. Using immunoSEQ multiplex PCR, the repertoire was profiled, and TCRdb retains in-frame clones only, with some absent. The sample carries 100,000 to 150,000 clones, more than 90% recorded once. CDR3 size: 15 residues. Germline CDR1 reads SEHNR; CDR2 reads FQNEAQ (reference sequence). With V trimmed by 2 bases and J by 5 bases, 3 bases remained unmatched. The sample originates from a study of T cell responses to AZD1222 COVID-19 vaccine. Study-wide results and limits: Just a handful of AZD1222 recipients tested seropositive at baseline. Clonal diversity may have been underestimated, and the donors were mostly white British, with more females than males.

The chain recombines TRBV7-9 with TRBJ2-2; 9 bases match TRBD1. The sample consisted of peripheral blood, taken 28 days after the second AZD1222 dose. The clonotype comes from an adult who received the AZD1222 COVID-19 vaccine. The CDR3 nucleotides read TGTGCCAGCAGCTTATTGACAGGGGGGACCGGGGAGCTGTTTTTT. Its translation is CASSLLTGGTGELFF.